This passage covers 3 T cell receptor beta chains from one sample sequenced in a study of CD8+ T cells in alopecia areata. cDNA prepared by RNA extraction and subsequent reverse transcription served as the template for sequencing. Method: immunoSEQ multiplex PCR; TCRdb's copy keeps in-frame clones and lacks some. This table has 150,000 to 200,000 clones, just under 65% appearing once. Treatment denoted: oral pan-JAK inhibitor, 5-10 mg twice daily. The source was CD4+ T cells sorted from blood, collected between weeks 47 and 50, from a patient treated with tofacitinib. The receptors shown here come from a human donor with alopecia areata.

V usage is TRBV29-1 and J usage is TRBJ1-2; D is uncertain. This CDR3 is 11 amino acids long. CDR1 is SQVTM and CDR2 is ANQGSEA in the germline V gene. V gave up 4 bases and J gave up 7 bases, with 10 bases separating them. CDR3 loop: CSVVIWGGYTF. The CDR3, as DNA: TGCAGCGTTGTGATATGGGGTGGCTACACCTTC.

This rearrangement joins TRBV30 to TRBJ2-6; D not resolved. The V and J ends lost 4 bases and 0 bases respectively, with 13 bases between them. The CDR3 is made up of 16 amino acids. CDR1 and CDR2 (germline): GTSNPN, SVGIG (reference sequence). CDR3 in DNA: TGTGCCTGGAATGGGGTCATCAGCTCTGGGGCCAACGTCCTGACTTTC. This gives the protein CAWNGVISSGANVLTF.

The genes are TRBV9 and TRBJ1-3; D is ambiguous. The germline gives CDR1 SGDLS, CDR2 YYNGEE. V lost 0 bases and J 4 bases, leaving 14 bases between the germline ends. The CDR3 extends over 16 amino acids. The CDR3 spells CASSVEAARRGNTIYF. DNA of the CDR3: TGTGCCAGCAGCGTAGAGGCAGCCCGGCGAGGAAACACCATATATTTT.